The next 25 T cell receptor beta chains were all read from a single sample in a study of cytomegalovirus exposure and HLA in healthy donors. The PCR made use of 60 Vbeta and 13 Jbeta primers. Clones were read by immunoSEQ multiplex PCR, and TCRdb kept only the in-frame ones, dropping some. The table lists around 160,000 clones, 68% of them singletons. Sequenced material: PBMCs. Receptors originate from a woman aged 18-29 years in good health and CMV-seropositive.

The chain employs TRBV27 and TRBJ2-7, with TRBD1 matching over 7 bases. The CDR3 consists of 13 residues. Germline CDR1 reads MNHEY; CDR2 reads SMNVEV (reference sequence). The V segment lost 3 bases and the J segment 1 base; nucleotides outside the gene matches: 0. For the CDR3, the DNA is TGTGCCAGCAGTTTGACAGGGTCCTACGAGCAGTACTTC. The encoded protein is CASSLTGSYEQYF.

The chain links TRBV7-9 to TRBJ1-4; 10 bases are shared with TRBD1. V was pared by 6 bases and J by 8 bases, with 9 bases of the junction left unmatched. Germline V gene data show CDR1 as SEHNR and CDR2 as FQNEAQ (reference sequence). The CDR3 consists of 15 residues. The chain's CDR3 is CASRPSGTGEEKLFF. The CDR3 DNA follows: TGTGCCAGCAGGCCCTCCGGGACAGGGGAAGAAAAACTGTTTTTT. Drawing the rest from reference TRBV7-9 and TRBJ1-4, the complete variable domain is DTGVSQNPRHKITKRGQNVTFRCDPISEHNRLYWYRQTLGQGPEFLTYFQNEAQLEKSRLLSDRFSAERPKGSFSTLEIQRTEQGDSAMYLCASRPSGTGEEKLFFGSGTQLSVL.

The chain links TRBV28 to TRBJ2-3, with D possibly TRBD2 on 6 matching bases. The V gene's germline CDR1 is MDHEN and CDR2 SYDVKM. V was shortened by 2 bases and J by 4 bases, with 16 bases between the two germline ends. This CDR3 spans 16 amino acids. In DNA, the CDR3 is TGTGCCAGCAGTTTAGGCGGGGCTGGAGGCGCAGATACGCAGTATTTT. This codes for CASSLGGAGGADTQYF.

This clone was seen only once. The chain employs TRBV2 and TRBJ2-3; no reliable D call. Per the germline V gene, CDR1 is SNHLY and CDR2 is FYNNEI. V was clipped by 6 bases and J by 6 bases, with 19 bases between them. The CDR3 runs 15 residues. Here the CDR3 reads CASRLPTQPGDTQYF. As DNA, the CDR3 is TGTGCCAGCAGACTACCTACACAACCCGGGGATACGCAGTATTTT.

The CDR3: CASRSGGTQYF. The CDR3 nucleotides read TGCGCCAGCCGGTCGGGGGGTACGCAGTATTTT. The chain uses TRBV4-1 and TRBJ2-3; TRBD2 matches 7 bases. Germline values: CDR1 MGHRA, CDR2 YSYEKL. With 8 bases clipped from V and 8 bases from J, the junction kept 4 bases outside the gene matches. The CDR3 totals 11 residues.

V is TRBV5-4 and J is TRBJ1-1, with D possibly TRBD1 on 6 matching bases. CDR1 SGHNT and CDR2 YYREEE come from the germline V gene (reference sequence). The CDR3 totals 15 residues. Trimming cost V 4 bases and J 2 bases, with 15 bases left between them. The CDR3 region is CASSQGGTLNTEAFF. In nucleotides, the CDR3 is TGTGCCAGCAGCCAAGGTGGGACATTAAACACTGAAGCTTTCTTT.

The chain links TRBV4-2 to TRBJ2-7, with TRBD1 matching 10 bases. Germline V gives CDR1 LGHNA, CDR2 YNFKEQ. V shed 3 bases, J shed 4 bases, and the junction held 3 bases outside the gene matches. The CDR3 sequence is 14 residues long. CDR3 sequence (DNA): TGTGCCAGCAGCCAGACAGGGGGCGCGTACGAGCAGTACTTC. Its protein is CASSQTGGAYEQYF.

About this clone itself: The conserved final phenylalanine or tryptophan is absent from the CDR3, which likely points to a read error. The rearrangement joins TRBV2 to TRBJ1-1, with D unresolved. Trimming pared 3 bases from V and 6 bases from J, leaving 8 bases between. From germline, CDR1 is SNHLY and CDR2 FYNNEI. This CDR3 spans 12 amino acids. CDR3 region: CASSEQEAEAFV. The DNA of the CDR3 is TGTGCCAGCAGTGAGCAGGAGGCTGAAGCTTTCGTT.

This clone has more than one count but fewer than ten. The chain employs TRBV18 and TRBJ1-1; D possibly corresponds to TRBD1 (5 bases). The CDR3 runs 14 residues. Trimming took off 0 bases at V and 4 bases at J, with 9 bases between the two ends. Germline V gene sequence: CDR1 KGHSH, CDR2 LQKENI. The CDR3 bases are TGTGCCAGCTCACCACCCGGGGGAGGCACTGAAGCTTTCTTT. This encodes CASSPPGGGTEAFF.

The chain has TRBV6-1 and TRBJ2-7, with TRBD1 matching over 11 bases. The CDR3 runs to 15 residues. Germline trimming cut 1 base from V and 3 bases from J; bases unmatched to any gene: 2. The germline CDR1 and CDR2 sequences are MNHNS and SASEGT. The CDR3 region has the DNA TGTGCCAGCAGTGAAGGGACAGGGGGCCTCTACGAGCAGTACTTC. It yields the protein CASSEGTGGLYEQYF.

Notes on this clone: Its ends do not fully match the called genes, so a read error is possible. The rearrangement links TRBV7-9 to TRBJ2-6; TRBD1 aligns across 7 bases. Germline loops: CDR1 SEHNR, CDR2 FQNEAQ (reference sequence). This CDR3 contains 16 residues. CDR3 DNA sequence: TGTTCCAGCAGCAATCGACAGGGAGCTGGGGCCAACGTCCTGACTTTC. It specifies CSSSNRQGAGANVLTF.

A single count supports this clone. This chain connects TRBV6-5 to TRBJ2-6; 8 bases align to TRBD2. This CDR3 is 14 amino acids long. After removal of 10 bases from V and 1 base from J, the junction contained 3 bases not matched to a gene. The germline CDR1 and CDR2 sequences are MNHEY and SVGAGI. CDR3 in DNA: TGTGCCACCGGGGGGGGATCTGGGGCCAACGTCCTGACTTTC. Residues: CATGGGSGANVLTF.

The rearrangement links TRBV5-1 to TRBJ2-3; D might be TRBD2 (5 bases). Per germline, CDR1 SGHRS and CDR2 YFSETQ. V was cut by 5 bases and J by 2 bases, with 15 bases left in between. The CDR3 has 15 amino acids. The CDR3 protein is CASSLAQAFTDTQYF. In DNA, the CDR3 is TGCGCCAGCAGTCTAGCACAAGCATTCACAGATACGCAGTATTTT.

The chain combines TRBV6-5 with TRBJ2-2; the match to TRBD2 covers 8 bases. With 4 bases clipped from V and 7 bases from J, the junction kept 11 bases outside the gene matches. The length of the CDR3 is 16 residues. Germline loops: CDR1 MNHEY, CDR2 SVGAGI. CDR3 nucleotides: TGTGCCAGCAGTTTCCACCGGACTAGCACAGGCGGGGAGCTGTTTTTT. It specifies CASSFHRTSTGGELFF.

The chain combines TRBV6-1 with TRBJ2-7, with 8 nucleotides matching TRBD2. Germline V CDR1 and CDR2: MNHNS, SASEGT. This CDR3 is 14 amino acids long. J was trimmed by 2 bases and V by 6 bases; bases with no gene match: 6. The CDR3 sequence is CASRVSGVTYEQYF. The CDR3 DNA follows: TGTGCCAGCAGGGTTAGCGGGGTAACCTACGAGCAGTACTTC.

J is TRBJ1-2 and V is TRBV10-3, with TRBD1 matching over 7 bases. V shed 7 bases and J 4 bases; nucleotides not matched to a gene: 9. Germline CDR1 is ENHRY and CDR2 is SYGVKD. The CDR3 is made up of 14 amino acids. The CDR3, as DNA: TGTGCCATCAACCCCACAGGGGAACCCTATGGCTACACCTTC. Its protein is CAINPTGEPYGYTF.

This chain uses TRBV28 with TRBJ2-7; tentative D call: TRBD2 (6 bases). CDR1 and CDR2 (germline): MDHEN, SYDVKM. Trimming removed 6 bases at V and 0 bases at J, with 15 bases between. This CDR3 is 15 amino acids long. CDR3 coding DNA: TGTGCCAGCAGCGATACGAGCGGGCTCTCCTACGAGCAGTACTTC. Protein product: CASSDTSGLSYEQYF. Full variable domain (remainder filled in from reference TRBV28 and TRBJ2-7): DVKVTQSSRYLVKRTGEKVFLECVQDMDHENMFWYRQDPGLGLRLIYFSYDVKMKEKGDIPEGYSVSREKKERFSLILESASTNQTSMYLCASSDTSGLSYEQYFGPGTRLTVT.

V is TRBV7-3 and J is TRBJ2-6; no reliable D call. Looked up from germline, CDR1 is SGHTA and CDR2 is FQGTGA. V was trimmed by 3 bases and J by 4 bases, leaving 10 bases between them. CDR3 length equals 15 residues. The CDR3 region has the DNA TGTGCCAGCAGCTTGGCAGGCTCGGGGGCCAACGTCCTGACTTTC. This encodes CASSLAGSGANVLTF.

This rearrangement joins TRBV6-5 to TRBJ1-1; 8 nucleotides line up with TRBD1. The V gene's germline CDR1 is MNHEY and CDR2 SVGAGI. This CDR3 is 15 amino acids long. V dropped 7 bases and J dropped 0; count of bases not matched to a gene: 7. The CDR3 DNA reads TGTGCCAGCATCGGACAGGGCCGGTTGAACACTGAAGCTTTCTTT. It is translated as CASIGQGRLNTEAFF.

The rearrangement links TRBV13 to TRBJ2-7, with TRBD1 identical over 7 bases. This CDR3 region has 15 residues. Germline values: CDR1 PRHDT, CDR2 FYEKMQ (reference sequence). The J segment lost 2 bases and the V segment lost 5 bases, leaving 9 bases of the junction unmatched. The CDR3 region is CASSTRQGITYEQYF. CDR3 nucleotide sequence: TGTGCCAGCAGCACCCGACAGGGTATAACCTACGAGCAGTACTTC.

This clone was observed a handful of times. The genes are TRBV29-1 and TRBJ2-3, with 8 nucleotides matching TRBD2. Germline CDR1 is SQVTM and CDR2 is ANQGSEA. With V trimmed by 7 bases and J by 4 bases, 10 bases remained unmatched. This CDR3 contains 14 residues. The CDR3 DNA sequence: TGCAGCGCTACGAGGGGACTAGGGGCAGATACGCAGTATTTT. Protein sequence: CSATRGLGADTQYF.

V gene TRBV7-8 combines with J gene TRBJ2-1; no definite D call. Germline loops: CDR1 SGHVS, CDR2 FQNEAQ. The V end lost 2 bases, the J end lost 3 bases, and 5 bases lay between the germline ends. This CDR3 is 13 amino acids long. This CDR3 is CASSLNSYNEQFF. CDR3 in DNA: TGTGCCAGCAGCTTAAACAGCTACAATGAGCAGTTCTTC. Looking up the rest from reference TRBV7-8 and TRBJ2-1 gives the full variable domain: GAGVSQSPRYKVAKRGQDVALRCDPISGHVSLFWYQQALGQGPEFLTYFQNEAQLDKSGLPSDRFFAERPEGSVSTLKIQRTQQEDSAVYLCASSLNSYNEQFFGPGTRLTVL.

The chain couples TRBV4-3 to TRBJ2-5; TRBD1 aligns across 7 bases. The DNA end favors TRBJ2-7, so the J call may be wrong. The CDR3 has 13 residues. Germline CDR1 is LGHNA and CDR2 is YSLEER. The CDR3 region has the DNA TGCGCCAGCTCGACAGGGACCTTCGGCGAGCAGTACTTC. Translation gives CASSTGTFGEQYF.

The rearrangement uses TRBV30 and TRBJ2-7, with TRBD2 matching 8 bases. The CDR3 runs 15 residues. Germline CDR1 reads GTSNPN; CDR2 reads SVGIG (reference sequence). The ends lost 0 bases at V and 3 bases at J; junction bases unmatched: 7. The DNA of the CDR3 is TGTGCCTGGAGTGTCGAGGGCGGGAGGCTCTACGAGCAGTACTTC. It codes for CAWSVEGGRLYEQYF.

This clone was picked up a small number of times. The chain uses TRBV27 and TRBJ2-2; D is unclear. The germline V gene has CDR1 MNHEY and CDR2 SMNVEV (reference sequence). The germline V and J ends were trimmed by 2 bases and 7 bases, with 5 bases remaining between them. There are 12 residues in the CDR3. CDR3 DNA: TGTGCCAGCAGTTTAATCCACGGGGAGCTGTTTTTT. Residues: CASSLIHGELFF.